Only one count was recorded for the clone carrying this T cell receptor (beta chain). Its antigen is not known. Repertoires were generated with immunoSEQ multiplex PCR, while TCRdb's copy carries only in-frame clones and drops some. The profile covers approximately 78,000 clones, with over 70% appearing a single time and around 1.3% taken by the ten largest. The data derive from a study of vaccination effects on CD4 cells after COVID-19. The trim removed 4 bases at V and 3 bases at J, leaving 8 bases unmatched. Germline values: CDR1 SGHDN, CDR2 FVKESK. This CDR3 region has 17 residues. After expansion with viral peptide pools in the ViraFEST assay, antigen-specific CD4+ T cells were sequenced. Once cultured for more than nine days, the cells underwent separation to obtain CD4+ T cells. Participants got two doses of BNT162b2 or mRNA-1273 vaccine. It was on days 3 and 7 that half the medium was replaced with IL-2 medium.

The clonotype originates from a human donor who received a COVID-19 vaccine. The chain employs TRBV14 and TRBJ2-3; 12 bases map to TRBD2. The source material was CD4+ T cells from PBMCs cultured with HCoV-229E spike peptides, sampled after COVID-19 vaccination. The CDR3 protein is CASSPRSGLAGTDTQYF. CDR3 sequence (DNA): TGTGCCAGCAGCCCACGATCCGGACTAGCGGGGACAGATACGCAGTATTTT. The full variable domain, in which reference TRBV14 and TRBJ2-3 provide the parts outside the CDR3, is EAGVTQFPSHSVIEKGQTVTLRCDPISGHDNLYWYRRVMGKEIKFLLHFVKESKQDESGMPNNRFLAERTGGTYSTLKVQPAELEDSGVYFCASSPRSGLAGTDTQYFGPGTRLTVL.